These T cell receptor beta chains were read from a single sample in a study of long-term antiretroviral therapy in people with HIV. Measured with immunoSEQ multiplex PCR; TCRdb has only the in-frame clones, and not every one. The table shows 20,000 to 30,000 clones, with 85% to 95% occurring only once. The specimen was unsorted PBMCs, collected roughly 5.1 years after starting antiretroviral therapy. These receptors all stem from a woman in her fifties or sixties with HIV. CDR3s include the opening cysteine and the closing phenylalanine or tryptophan. D genes are given only for firm matches. Expanded clones get a size class; other rows say once, few or many, or leave the size out.

abundance	len	v_gene	d_gene	j_gene	CDR3aa	CDR3nt
once	20	TRBV29-1	TRBD2	TRBJ2-1	CSVDRLERTETSGRARQGIF	TGCAGCGTTGACCGACTGGAGCGGACAGAAACTAGCGGGAGGGCGAGGCAGGGGATCTTC
-	16	TRBV19	-	TRBJ2-1	CASSIDVGASYNEQFF	TGTGCCAGTAGTATAGATGTCGGGGCTTCCTACAATGAGCAGTTCTTC
-	15	TRBV5-1	TRBD2	TRBJ2-1	CASRPNSGSNNEQFF	TGCGCCAGCAGGCCAAATAGCGGGAGTAACAATGAGCAGTTCTTC
-	17	TRBV19	-	TRBJ1-1	CASTSDRGRLGPGGAFF	TGTGCCAGTACTAGCGATCGGGGGCGCTTGGGCCCGGGGGGGGCTTTCTTT
-	13	TRBV19	-	TRBJ2-2	CASSIINTGELFF	TGTGCCAGTAGTATCATCAACACCGGGGAGCTGTTTTTT
-	13	TRBV11-2	-	TRBJ1-1	CAASELIETEAFF	TGTGCCGCCTCGGAACTGATTGAGACTGAAGCTTTCTTT
-	14	TRBV6-1	-	TRBJ1-5	CASSQGGWIQPQHF	TGTGCCAGCAGCCAAGGGGGGTGGATTCAGCCCCAGCATTTT
-	18	TRBV27	TRBD2	TRBJ2-1	CASSLSSGGGSSYNEQFF	TGTGCCAGCAGTTTATCCTCCGGGGGAGGGAGCTCCTACAATGAGCAGTTCTTC
-	15	TRBV28	TRBD1	TRBJ1-1	CASSLVRGRNTEAFF	TGTGCCAGCAGTTTAGTCAGGGGGAGGAACACTGAAGCTTTCTTT
-	13	TRBV5-1	-	TRBJ2-5	CASMDYPSETQYF	TGCGCCAGCATGGATTACCCCTCGGAGACCCAGTACTTC
-	14	TRBV2	-	TRBJ2-5	CASRMRAGAETQYF	TGTGCCAGCAGGATGAGGGCAGGGGCAGAGACCCAGTACTTC
once	15	TRBV7-9	-	TRBJ2-3	CASSPRSGNTDTQYF	TGTGCCAGCAGCCCCCGTAGCGGAAACACAGATACGCAGTATTTT
once	15	TRBV5-1	-	TRBJ2-7	CASSLAFTSSYEQYF	TGCGCCAGCAGCTTGGCTTTCACTAGTTCCTACGAGCAGTACTTC